The rows below give T cell receptor beta chains drawn from one sample of a study of cytomegalovirus exposure and HLA in healthy donors. Only in-frame clones appear in the TCRdb table, and some are missing; sequencing was by immunoSEQ multiplex PCR. Found here are roughly 120,000 clones, over 70% of them singletons; the top ten hold 4% to 4.5%. The specimen was PBMCs. The receptors here all came from a woman aged 40 to 50 in good health and CMV-seropositive. CDR3s include the opening cysteine and the closing phenylalanine or tryptophan.

CDR3aa,j_gene,v_gene
CASSSPSTVHSYEQYF,TRBJ2-7,TRBV6-6
CATNSGNTIYF,TRBJ1-3,TRBV10-3
CATTPGQGRRRGNEQFF,TRBJ2-1,TRBV27
CASSKDRGGRDTEAFF,TRBJ1-1,TRBV5-4
CASSIAGVGTQYF,TRBJ2-5,TRBV6-4
CASSPRTSGLQETQYF,TRBJ2-5,TRBV7-2
CASSYPGAGGNQPQHF,TRBJ1-5,TRBV6-6
CASSISDEQFF,TRBJ2-1,TRBV19
CASSDPRGMNTEAFF,TRBJ1-1,TRBV25-1
CASSPREGVNEQFF,TRBJ2-1,TRBV5-4
CASSLGPLDRADTQYF,TRBJ2-3,TRBV5-1
CASSPRTGADIQYF,TRBJ2-4,TRBV19
CASSARPGGQQFF,TRBJ2-1,TRBV9
CASSSGGNTGELFF,TRBJ2-2,TRBV7-8
CASTLDRANYGYTF,TRBJ1-2,TRBV19
CASSVTTSGVGDTQYF,TRBJ2-3,TRBV9
CASSSTPLAGLRGTQYF,TRBJ2-3,TRBV7-7
CASRQASSYEQYF,TRBJ2-7,TRBV19
CASSLNRGSGNTIYF,TRBJ1-3,TRBV6-1
CASKYDGTFPSNGYTF,TRBJ1-2,TRBV4-1
CATSGRQGSLKNIQYF,TRBJ2-4,TRBV15
CASSPSTGLAGAEEQYF,TRBJ2-7,TRBV18
CASSYGQQQETQYF,TRBJ2-5,TRBV6-6
CASLATGNTEAFF,TRBJ1-1,TRBV5-6
CASSVEGDTSYEQYF,TRBJ2-7,TRBV9
CASSQGQGTSRLNTEAFF,TRBJ1-1,TRBV5-4
CASSGWDRGENTF,TRBJ1-2,TRBV6-1
CASSFLAISTDTQYF,TRBJ2-3,TRBV7-6
CASRRERDSNQPQHF,TRBJ1-5,TRBV2
CASSQDLVYEQYF,TRBJ2-7,TRBV4-2
CASSTWTVNQPQHF,TRBJ1-5,TRBV19
CASSSTYGRRNTEAFF,TRBJ1-1,TRBV5-1
CASSGSAGVETEAFF,TRBJ1-1,TRBV11-3
CASSSTGTLAKNIQYF,TRBJ2-4,TRBV6-5